This T cell receptor beta chain was recorded in a study of blood T cell repertoires in COVID-19. TCRdb's copy holds only in-frame clones and misses some; the assay was immunoSEQ multiplex PCR. This table has 230,000 or so clones, about 88% appearing once. The CDR3 loop spans 14 amino acids. Germline V gene sequence: CDR1 MDHEN, CDR2 SYDVKM. V lost 4 bases and J 6 bases, leaving 12 bases between the germline ends. The sequencing sample was made of peripheral blood. This chain connects TRBV28 to TRBJ1-4; D might be TRBD1 (5 bases). The receptor was isolated from a man between 35 and 55 years old with active or convalescent COVID-19. CDR3 coding DNA: TGTGCCAGCAGTTCTTGGGGCAGAGATGAAAAACTGTTTTTT. Translation: CASSSWGRDEKLFF. Full variable domain (remainder filled in from reference TRBV28 and TRBJ1-4): DVKVTQSSRYLVKRTGEKVFLECVQDMDHENMFWYRQDPGLGLRLIYFSYDVKMKEKGDIPEGYSVSREKKERFSLILESASTNQTSMYLCASSSWGRDEKLFFGSGTQLSVL.